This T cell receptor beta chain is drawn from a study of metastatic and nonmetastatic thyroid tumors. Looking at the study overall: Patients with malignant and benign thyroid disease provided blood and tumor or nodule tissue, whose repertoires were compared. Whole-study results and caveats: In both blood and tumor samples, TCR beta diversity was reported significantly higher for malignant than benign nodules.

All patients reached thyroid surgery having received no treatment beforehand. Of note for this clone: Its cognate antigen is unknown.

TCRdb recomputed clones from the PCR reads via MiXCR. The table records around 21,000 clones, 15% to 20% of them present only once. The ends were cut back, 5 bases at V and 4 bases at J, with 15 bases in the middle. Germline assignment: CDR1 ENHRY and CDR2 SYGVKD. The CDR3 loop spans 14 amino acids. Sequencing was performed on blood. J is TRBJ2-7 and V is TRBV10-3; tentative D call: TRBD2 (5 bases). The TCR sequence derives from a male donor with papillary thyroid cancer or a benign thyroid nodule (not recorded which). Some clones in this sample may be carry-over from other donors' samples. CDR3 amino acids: CAISTLEREYEQYF. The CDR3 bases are TGTGCCATCAGTACCCTGGAGAGGGAGTACGAGCAGTACTTC.